What follows are 3 T cell receptor beta chains derived from one specimen sequenced in a study of shared clonotypes between healthy human individuals. Sequencing used immunoSEQ multiplex PCR; TCRdb keeps in-frame clones, though not all of them. The table lists hundreds of thousands of clones, 70% to 80% of them singletons, with 12% in the top ten. The source material was PBMCs. All receptors derive from a woman aged 40 to 55 in good health. Some clones in this sample may be carry-over from other donors' samples.

The V and J genes are TRBV10-1 and TRBJ1-1; 7 nucleotides agree with TRBD1. Germline CDR1 reads WNHNN; CDR2 reads SYGVQD (reference sequence). This CDR3 spans 15 amino acids. Germline trimming cut 0 bases from V and 6 bases from J; bases unmatched to any gene: 7. In DNA form, the CDR3 reads TGCGCCAGCAGTGAGTCTGGAGGGGGCGTCGCTGAAGCTTTCTTT. This sequence encodes CASSESGGGVAEAFF.

The genes are TRBV11-2 and TRBJ2-2; D ambiguous. The germline V and J ends were trimmed by 0 bases and 0 bases, with 17 bases remaining between them. The CDR3 length is 19 residues. Germline CDR1 reads SGHAT; CDR2 reads FQNNGV. The CDR3 region has the DNA TGTGCCAGCAGCTTAGAGGTGACGCGATACCCAGCGAACACCGGGGAGCTGTTTTTT. This translates into CASSLEVTRYPANTGELFF.

V gene TRBV7-9 combines with J gene TRBJ2-3; TRBD2 aligns across 13 bases. Trimming removed 3 bases from V and 2 bases from J; junction bases left unmatched: 2. CDR3 length equals 16 residues. The germline V gene encodes CDR1 SEHNR and CDR2 FQNEAQ (reference sequence). The DNA for the CDR3 is TGTGCCAGCAGCTTCGGGACTAGCGGGGCCACAGATACGCAGTATTTT. Protein product: CASSFGTSGATDTQYF.